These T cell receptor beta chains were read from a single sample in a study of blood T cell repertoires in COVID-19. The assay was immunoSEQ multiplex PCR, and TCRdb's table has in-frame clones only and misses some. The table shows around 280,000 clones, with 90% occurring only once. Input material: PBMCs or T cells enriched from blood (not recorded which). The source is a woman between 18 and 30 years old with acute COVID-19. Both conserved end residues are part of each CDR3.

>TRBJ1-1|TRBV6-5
CASSYSFLNTEAFF
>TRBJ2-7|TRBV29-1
CSVEDPTGVPYEQYF
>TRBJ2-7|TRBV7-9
CASSLGDRGTYEQYF
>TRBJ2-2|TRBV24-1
CATSDSGTGVRTGELFF
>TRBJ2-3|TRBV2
CASRGAVADTQYF
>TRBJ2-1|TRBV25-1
CASRGTSGSRQFF
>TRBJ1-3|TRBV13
CASSSGNSGNTIYF
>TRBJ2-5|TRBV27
CASSFRFSGNEETQYF
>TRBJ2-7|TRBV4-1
CASSQVSGSGYEQYF
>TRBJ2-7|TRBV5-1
CASSLSDRVPTEQYF
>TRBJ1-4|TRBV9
CASSARTGGFEKLFF
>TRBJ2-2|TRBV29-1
CSVGAGTGSTGELFF
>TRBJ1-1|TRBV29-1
CSVVAGTGTEAFF
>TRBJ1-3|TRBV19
CASSNPYRAGNTIYF
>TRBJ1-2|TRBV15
CATSSNRVAYGYTF
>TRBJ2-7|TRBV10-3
CAISEGDRGGYEQYF
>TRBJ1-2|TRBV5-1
CASSVTGATYGYTF
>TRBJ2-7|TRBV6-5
CASSYRGLFGEQYF
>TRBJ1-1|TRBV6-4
CASRPGGRNTEAFF
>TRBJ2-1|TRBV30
CAWRAEAGWLEQFF
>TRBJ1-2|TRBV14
CASSQDGRVGYGYTF
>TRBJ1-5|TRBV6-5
CASRPDRSYQPQHF
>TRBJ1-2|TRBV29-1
CSVGTVQNYGYTF
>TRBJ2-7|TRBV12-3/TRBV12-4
CASSREREYEQYF
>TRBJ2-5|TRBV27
CASSTRQPGGETQYF
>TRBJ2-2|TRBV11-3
CASRTSGNTGELFF
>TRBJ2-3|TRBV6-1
CASSEEWLAGVTDTQYF
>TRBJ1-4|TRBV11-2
CASSLGPGLNEKLFF
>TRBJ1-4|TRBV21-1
CASSNWDKQEEKLFF
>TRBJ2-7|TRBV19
CASSILREDSYEQYF
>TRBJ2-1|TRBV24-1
CATSDKEREQFF
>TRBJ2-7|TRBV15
CATSRESGSSYEQYF
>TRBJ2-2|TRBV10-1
CASSPYESTTGELFF
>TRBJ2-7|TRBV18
CASSQTGGVYEQYF
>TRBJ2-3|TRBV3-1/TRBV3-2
CASSHRHAQESTDTQYF
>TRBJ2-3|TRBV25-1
CASSEFTRDTQYF
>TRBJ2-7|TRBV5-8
CASSSRTSGIGEQYF
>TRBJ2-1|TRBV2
CASSELGGQGSNEQFF
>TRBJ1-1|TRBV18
CASSPLQGNTEAFF
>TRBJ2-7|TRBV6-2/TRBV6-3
CASSYPNPAGLAGAHYEQYF
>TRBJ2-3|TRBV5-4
CASSLAGAGGTDTQYF
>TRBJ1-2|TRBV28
CASSLAGSTIYGYTF
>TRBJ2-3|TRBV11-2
CASSPTPLARLTDTQYF
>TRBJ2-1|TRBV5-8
CASSSSGSSYNEQFF
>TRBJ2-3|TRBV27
CASSGLAGDTGTDTQYF